This T cell receptor (beta chain) was sequenced in a study of T cells in Graves' hyperthyroidism and ophthalmopathy. The V end was cut by 2 bases, the J end by 0 bases, with 19 bases between. The CDR3 runs 18 residues. Germline lookup yields CDR1 MNHNS and CDR2 SASEGT. What was amplified from RNA transcripts were TCR beta CDR3 regions. HTBI primers drove first-round RT-PCR of the TCR CDR3. Each CDR3 protein is one row after TCRdb ran MiXCR on the multiplex PCR reads. The repertoire includes about 280,000 distinct CDR3 sequences, around a quarter of them detected once, and 20% to 30% sits in the top ten. This sample holds PBMCs from 9.5 to 10 ml fresh peripheral blood.

Sequenced: blood. The sequence was obtained from a man in his forties or fifties with Graves' hyperthyroidism that later progressed to Graves' ophthalmopathy. The chain recombines TRBV6-1 with TRBJ1-1; D is possibly TRBD1 (5 bases). The CDR3 sequence is CASSERRGLGRMNTEAFF. As DNA, the CDR3 is TGTGCCAGCAGTGAACGTAGGGGCTTAGGGAGGATGAACACTGAAGCTTTCTTT.